Listed here are 21 T cell receptor beta chains from one sample, sequenced in a study of blood T cell repertoires in COVID-19. Data came from immunoSEQ multiplex PCR; TCRdb stores just in-frame clones and leaves some out. The table records 50,000 to 75,000 clones, roughly 80% of them present only once. The sample taken for sequencing was peripheral blood. The receptors were sampled from a man aged 55 to 70 with COVID-19, enrolled during active disease.

The chain combines TRBV28 with TRBJ2-1; 7 bases align to TRBD2. CDR1 is MDHEN, CDR2 SYDVKM, per germline. Trimming removed 7 bases from V and 7 bases from J; junction bases left unmatched: 4. The CDR3 sequence is 12 residues long. In nucleotides, the CDR3 is TGTGCCAGCACTCTCGGGGGGAATGAGCAGTTCTTC. It encodes CASTLGGNEQFF.

V and J are TRBV2 and TRBJ1-2; 9 bases agree with TRBD1. Germline CDR1 and CDR2: SNHLY and FYNNEI. J lost 7 bases, V lost 0 bases, and 6 bases had no gene match. There are 15 residues in the CDR3. The CDR3 here is CASSEAVQGAAGYTF. Written as DNA, the CDR3 is TGTGCCAGCAGTGAAGCGGTACAGGGGGCCGCTGGCTACACCTTC.

The V gene is TRBV11-3, the J gene TRBJ2-1, with 7 bases lining up with TRBD2. With V trimmed by 5 bases and J by 15 bases, 7 bases remained unmatched. CDR3 length: 11 amino acids. Germline V gives CDR1 SGHNT, CDR2 YENEEA. The CDR3 bases are TGTGCCAGCAGCCTAGGGAGGGAGGTGTTCTTC. This codes for CASSLGREVFF.

The chain links TRBV27 to TRBJ1-2, with TRBD1 matching over 8 bases. Germline V lookup: CDR1 MNHEY, CDR2 SMNVEV (reference sequence). The CDR3 consists of 13 residues. The J segment lost 5 bases and the V segment lost 5 bases, leaving 4 bases of the junction unmatched. CDR3 coding DNA: TGTGCCAGCAGTGGGGGACAGGAGTATGGCTACACCTTC. This encodes CASSGGQEYGYTF.

The genes are TRBV10-1 and TRBJ2-3; maybe TRBD1 (6 bases). V dropped 8 bases and J dropped 4 bases, with 10 bases sitting between them. The length of the CDR3 is 12 residues. Germline CDR1 WNHNN, CDR2 SYGVQD (reference sequence). The CDR3: CASQGPADTQYF. The DNA for the CDR3 is TGCGCCAGCCAGGGGCCTGCAGATACGCAGTATTTT.

This clone was seen a handful of times. The chain carries TRBV7-3 and TRBJ2-5; weak D call: TRBD2 (5 bases). Trimming took 5 bases from V and 1 from J, leaving 17 bases between them. The CDR3 runs to 16 residues. CDR1 and CDR2 (germline): SGHTA, FQGTGA. The CDR3 bases are TGTGCCAGCAGCCCGACTGCCGTACGGGGCCAAGAGACCCAGTACTTC. The encoded protein is CASSPTAVRGQETQYF.

The gene calls are TRBV10-3 and TRBJ1-6, with D possibly being TRBD1 (5 bases). The germline CDR1 and CDR2 sequences are ENHRY and SYGVKD. The CDR3 length is 15 residues. Trimming removed 7 bases at V and 5 bases at J, with 15 bases between. CDR3 in amino acids: CAIKFSDSNNSPLHF. The CDR3 DNA is TGTGCCATCAAATTCAGTGACAGTAATAATTCACCCCTCCACTTT.

The chain joins TRBV18 to TRBJ2-7; 7 bases agree with TRBD2. The CDR3 length is 15 residues. With V trimmed by 5 bases and J by 0 bases, 7 bases remained unmatched. The germline gives CDR1 KGHSH, CDR2 LQKENI. CDR3: CASSRDYQSSYEQYF. Here the CDR3 DNA reads TGTGCCAGCTCAAGGGACTACCAGAGCTCCTACGAGCAGTACTTC.

In its sample, this clone was seen many times. This chain links TRBV7-9 with TRBJ2-2; 15 nucleotides line up with TRBD2. Germline V gives CDR1 SEHNR, CDR2 FQNEAQ (reference sequence). This CDR3 is built from 16 residues. After removal of 10 bases from V and 4 bases from J, the junction contained 7 bases not matched to a gene. The CDR3 loop is CATRTSGRAPTGELFF. DNA for the CDR3: TGTGCCACCCGGACTAGCGGGAGGGCCCCCACCGGGGAGCTGTTTTTT.

The chain links TRBV12-3 or TRBV12-4 to TRBJ1-2; D uncertain. Trimming took 0 bases from V and 8 from J, leaving 10 bases between them. This CDR3 region has 13 residues. CDR3 protein: CASSLAWGDGYTF. The CDR3, as DNA: TGTGCCAGCAGTTTAGCCTGGGGAGACGGCTACACCTTC.

The J gene is TRBJ1-1, the V gene TRBV15; perhaps TRBD1 as D (5 bases). V was shortened by 7 bases and J by 3 bases, with 18 bases between the two germline ends. The CDR3 totals 15 residues. CDR1 is LNHNV and CDR2 is YYDKDF in the germline V gene (reference sequence). The CDR3 nucleotides read TGTGCCACCACGAAATCGATGGGGGGGGACACTGAAGCTTTCTTT. This encodes CATTKSMGGDTEAFF.

The gene calls are TRBV5-6 and TRBJ2-7, with a weak D call TRBD1 (6 bases). Trimming removed 4 bases from V and 0 bases from J, with 11 bases in between. CDR1 is SGHDT and CDR2 is YYEEEE in the germline V gene. The CDR3 has 14 amino acids. CDR3 loop: CASSGTLFSYEQYF. The CDR3 bases are TGTGCCAGCAGCGGGACACTATTCTCCTACGAGCAGTACTTC.

The V gene is TRBV7-9, the J gene TRBJ2-7; 7 bases are a match to TRBD1. The germline V gene has CDR1 SEHNR and CDR2 FQNEAQ (reference sequence). CDR3 size: 14 residues. J gave up 2 bases and V 5 bases, and 6 bases lay outside the gene matches. The CDR3 bases are TGTGCCAGCAGCCAGAGGGACAGACCCTACGAGCAGTACTTC. Its translation: CASSQRDRPYEQYF. Full variable domain (rest looked up from reference TRBV7-9 and TRBJ2-7): DTGVSQNPRHKITKRGQNVTFRCDPISEHNRLYWYRQTLGQGPEFLTYFQNEAQLEKSRLLSDRFSAERPKGSFSTLEIQRTEQGDSAMYLCASSQRDRPYEQYFGPGTRLTVT.

In nucleotides, the CDR3 is TGTGCCAGCAGTTACGGGAGTAGTGAGCAGTTCTTC. It encodes CASSYGSSEQFF. The chain combines TRBV6-2 or TRBV6-3 with TRBJ2-1, with a tentative D call TRBD2 (5 bases). Germline CDR1 reads MNHEY; CDR2 reads SVGEGT. Trimming left V 2 bases short and J 9 bases short, with 8 bases between. The CDR3 covers 12 residues.

V is TRBV6-4 and J is TRBJ2-2, with 9 bases that match TRBD2. The CDR3 totals 17 residues. V lost 6 bases, J lost 6 bases, and 14 bases stayed unmatched. Germline V gives CDR1 MRHNA, CDR2 SNTAGT. CDR3 DNA: TGTGCCAGCAGCGAGTATAGCGGGGGTCCTACGGCCGGGGAGCTGTTTTTT. This gives the protein CASSEYSGGPTAGELFF.

V usage is TRBV11-3 and J usage is TRBJ2-7, with D perhaps TRBD2 (6 bases). The germline gives CDR1 SGHNT, CDR2 YENEEA. The CDR3 spans 14 residues. V lost 5 bases and J lost 3, with 14 bases in between. The CDR3 region has the DNA TGTGCCAGCAGCCCGTCCGGGGGTCTCTACGAGCAGTACTTC. Translating gives CASSPSGGLYEQYF.

This rearrangement joins TRBV5-1 to TRBJ2-3; 8 bases match TRBD2. Germline CDR1 SGHRS, CDR2 YFSETQ. CDR3 length equals 17 residues. The V and J ends lost 2 bases and 0 bases, in that order; junction bases with no gene match: 8. In DNA, the CDR3 is TGCGCCAGCAGCTTCCTCCTAGCGGGCGCTAGCACAGATACGCAGTATTTT. This sequence encodes CASSFLLAGASTDTQYF.

This rearrangement joins TRBV7-2 to TRBJ2-3, with TRBD2 identical over 13 bases. Trimming removed 6 bases from V and 1 base from J; junction bases left unmatched: 4. The CDR3 has 16 amino acids. In germline, CDR1 is SGHTA, CDR2 FQGNSA. In DNA form, the CDR3 reads TGTGCCAGCAGGCTCGGACTAGCGGGGGGCACAGATACGCAGTATTTT. This encodes CASRLGLAGGTDTQYF.

In regard to this clone: Different DNA sequences within this sample yield the same CDR3. The chain has TRBV24-1 and TRBJ1-2, with a possible D match to TRBD1 (5 bases). Germline V gene sequence: CDR1 KGHDR, CDR2 SFDVKD. The V gene lost 4 bases and the J gene lost 5 bases, with 10 bases spanning the gap. CDR3 length: 13 amino acids. CDR3 in DNA: TGTGCCACCAGTGAAGGGCAGGGTTATGGCTACACCTTC. Translated: CATSEGQGYGYTF.

The chain links TRBV27 to TRBJ2-5; D gene ambiguous. CDR3 length: 14 amino acids. Trimming removed 0 bases at V and 5 bases at J, with 10 bases between. Germline CDR1 and CDR2: MNHEY and SMNVEV (reference sequence). The CDR3 DNA reads TGTGCCAGCAGTTTATCTTCTTTCAGGGAGACCCAGTACTTC. Amino acid sequence: CASSLSSFRETQYF.

CDR3 region: CASSPRTSGASYEQYF. The CDR3 region has the DNA TGTGCCAGCAGCCCGCGGACTAGCGGGGCCTCCTACGAGCAGTACTTC. The chain carries TRBV9 and TRBJ2-7, with TRBD2 identical over 12 bases. J gave up 0 bases and V 4 bases, and 5 bases lay outside the gene matches. This CDR3 region has 16 residues. CDR1 and CDR2 (germline): SGDLS, YYNGEE.